This T cell receptor beta chain was retrieved from a study of regulatory T cells in long-lasting Graves disease. This clonotype was seen at least ten times. The target antigen is unknown. Per the germline V gene, CDR1 is SGHDT and CDR2 is YYEEEE. There are 12 residues in the CDR3. The V end lost 4 bases, the J end lost 2 bases, and 5 bases lay between the germline ends. The study, taken as a whole, reports: Persistent patients shared more public clonotypes (over 2,500) than new patients (roughly 1,000).

Arm-PCR of CDR3 regions with iRepertoire HTBI primers generated TCR beta libraries. One entry per CDR3 protein results from TCRdb running MiXCR on the multiplex PCR reads. The sample records around 500,000 distinct CDR3 sequences, 12% being singletons. Indicated time point: newly diagnosed GD, antithyroid drugs for less than 3 months. Generation of the TCR library employed RNA extracted from PBMCs. In addition, the sample was reused for a study of T cells in Graves' hyperthyroidism and ophthalmopathy. That work adds: Researchers found most expanded thyroid clonotypes above 0.001 in blood as well.

The specimen comprised peripheral blood mononuclear cells (PBMCs), sampled at new diagnosis, from a patient treated with antithyroid drugs. The source is a woman in her 30s with Graves disease. The V call is TRBV5-6, the J call TRBJ2-3; D uncertain. CDR3 region: CASSVDTDTQYF. The CDR3, as DNA: TGTGCCAGCAGCGTGGACACAGATACGCAGTATTTT.